This T cell receptor (beta chain) was obtained from a study of T cell changes during pregnancy in multiple sclerosis. Method: immunoSEQ multiplex PCR; TCRdb's copy keeps in-frame clones and lacks some. The repertoire holds roughly 80,000 clones, with about nine tenths as singletons. This clone appeared a single time. The CDR3 has 13 amino acids. V was cut by 0 bases and J by 7 bases, with 10 bases left in between. The germline CDR1 and CDR2 sequences are SGDLS and YYNGEE. The clonotype originates from a female donor with multiple sclerosis, enrolled in a pregnancy study. The chain employs TRBV9 and TRBJ1-2, with a weak D call TRBD1 (5 bases). The specimen was peripheral blood, collected before pregnancy. DNA for the CDR3: TGTGCCAGCAGCGTAGATGGGGCCATTGGCTACACCTTC. It codes for CASSVDGAIGYTF.